A selection of T cell receptor beta chains follows, all from one sample in a study of cytomegalovirus exposure and HLA in healthy donors. The assay was immunoSEQ multiplex PCR, and TCRdb's table has in-frame clones only and misses some. The sample holds roughly 75,000 clones, approximately 93% seen once. The sequencing input was PBMCs. These receptors all stem from a woman aged 18-29 years in good health and CMV-seronegative. Each CDR3 is given with its conserved first and last residue. A D gene is named only where the DNA matches it firmly.

d_call v_call cdr3_aa
TRBD2 TRBV28 CASTASGISHLAKNIQYF
TRBD2 TRBV2 CASSGLAGTQYF
NA TRBV9 CASSVATDSPLGYTF
NA TRBV19 CASIMSDFSGNTIYF
NA TRBV27 CASSSQHSSYEQYF
NA TRBV9 CASSVDGFTTDTQYF
NA TRBV9 CASSVEATSSYEQYF
NA TRBV11-2 CASSLSRGGGEQYF
TRBD2 TRBV4-1 CASSQDASGGAVTGELFF
NA TRBV29-1 CSVEATEGAQETQYF
TRBD1 TRBV18 CASSSKVGQEQQETQYF
NA TRBV4-1 CASSQAYGDNSPLHF
TRBD1 TRBV19 CASSIGTGVGNTEAFF
NA TRBV5-3 CARSLERHTGELFF
NA TRBV7-2 CASSLDGHRRGELFF
TRBD1 TRBV28 CASGADRHNEQFF
TRBD1 TRBV2 CASTRDRGQPQHF
TRBD1 TRBV11-2 CASSPRQGQSSYEQYF
NA TRBV19 CASSIAQGLSSPLHF
NA TRBV9 CASSVDGGPEQYF
NA TRBV6-1 CATSDSDNSPLHF